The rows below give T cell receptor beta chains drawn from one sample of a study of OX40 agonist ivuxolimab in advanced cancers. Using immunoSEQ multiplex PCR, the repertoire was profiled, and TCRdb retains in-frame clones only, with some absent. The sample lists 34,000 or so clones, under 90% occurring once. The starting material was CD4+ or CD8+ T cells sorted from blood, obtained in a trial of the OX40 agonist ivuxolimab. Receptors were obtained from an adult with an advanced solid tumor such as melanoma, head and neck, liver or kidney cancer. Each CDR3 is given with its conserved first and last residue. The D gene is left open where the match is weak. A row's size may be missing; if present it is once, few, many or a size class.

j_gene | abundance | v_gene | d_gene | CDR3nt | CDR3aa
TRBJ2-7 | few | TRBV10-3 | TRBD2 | TGTGCCATCAGCACGACTAGCGGGGGAAGATACGAGCAGTACTTC | CAISTTSGGRYEQYF
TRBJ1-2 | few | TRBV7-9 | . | TGTGCCAGCAGCTTGGATGCTAACTATGGCTACACCTTC | CASSLDANYGYTF
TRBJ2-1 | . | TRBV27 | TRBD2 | TGTGCCAGCAGCCAGACTAGCGGGCCTAGCAATGAGCAGTTCTTC | CASSQTSGPSNEQFF
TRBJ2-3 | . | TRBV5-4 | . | TGTGCCAGCAGCTTGGCAGGGAAAGATACGCAGTATTTT | CASSLAGKDTQYF
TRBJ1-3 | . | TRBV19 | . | TGTGCCAGTAGTATCAACAGTGAGTCTGGAAACACCATATATTTT | CASSINSESGNTIYF
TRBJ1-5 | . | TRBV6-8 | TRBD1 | TGTGCCAGCAAGGACAGGGGCAATCAGCCCCAGCATTTT | CASKDRGNQPQHF
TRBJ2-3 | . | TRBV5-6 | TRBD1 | TGTGCCAGCAGCTTGGGAGGGGGCTGGACAGATACGCAGTATTTT | CASSLGGGWTDTQYF
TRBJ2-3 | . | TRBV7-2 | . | TGTGCCAGCAGACAAACAGGGTTACGCACAGATAAGCAGTATTTT | CASRQTGLRTDKQYF
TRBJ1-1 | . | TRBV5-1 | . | TGCGCCAGCAGCAAAACCACCGGAGATGCGACTGAAGCTTTCTTT | CASSKTTGDATEAFF
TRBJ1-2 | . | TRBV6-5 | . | TGTGCCAGCAGTGCAACAGGGCGTCTAGGGTATGGCTACACCTTC | CASSATGRLGYGYTF
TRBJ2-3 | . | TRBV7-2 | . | TGTGCCAGCAGCTCAGAGGGGCGAGGGGGGACAGATACGCAGTATTTT | CASSSEGRGGTDTQYF
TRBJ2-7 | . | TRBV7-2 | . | TGTGCCAGCAGCTTAATAGTACTCCCTTCCTACGAGCAGTACTTC | CASSLIVLPSYEQYF
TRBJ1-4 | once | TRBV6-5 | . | TGTGCCAGCAGGGACCGTCCAACTAATGAAAAACTGTTTTTT | CASRDRPTNEKLFF
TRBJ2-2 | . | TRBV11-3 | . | TGTGCCAGCAGCCAGCAGGGGCCCGGGGAGCTGTTTTTT | CASSQQGPGELFF
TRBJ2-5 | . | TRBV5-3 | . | TGTGCCAGAAGCTTGGTTCGGGGTAGGGCGGATAGGGAGACCCAGTACTTC | CARSLVRGRADRETQYF
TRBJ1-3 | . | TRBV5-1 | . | TGCGCCAGCAGCTTGGCCGGAGTGAGCTCTGGAAACACCATATATTTT | CASSLAGVSSGNTIYF
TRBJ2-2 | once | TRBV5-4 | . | TGTGCCAGCAGCTTGGGGGACGGGGAGCTGTTTTTT | CASSLGDGELFF
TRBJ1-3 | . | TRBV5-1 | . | TGCGCCAGCAGCTTGGACCGGAGCACCATATATTTT | CASSLDRSTIYF
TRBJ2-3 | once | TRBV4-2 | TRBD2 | TGTGCCAGCAGCCAAGCAGCCGGGACTAGCGCCCGAGCAGATACGCAGTATTTT | CASSQAAGTSARADTQYF
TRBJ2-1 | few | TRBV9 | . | TGTGCCAGCAGCGTTGGTGGGGGCGCCTACAATGAGCAGTTCTTC | CASSVGGGAYNEQFF
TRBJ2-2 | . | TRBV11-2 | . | TGTGCCAGCAGCTTAGTTGGGTTCACGAACACCGGGGAGCTGTTTTTT | CASSLVGFTNTGELFF
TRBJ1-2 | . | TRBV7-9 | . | TGTGCCAGCAGCTTAGAAACAGTCCAATGCACCTTC | CASSLETVQCTF
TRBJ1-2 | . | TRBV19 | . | TGTGCCAGTAGTACGAGGACGGAGAACTATGGCTACACCTTC | CASSTRTENYGYTF
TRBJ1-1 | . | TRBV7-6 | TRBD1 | TGTGCCAGCAGCCCTAGGACAGGGGGCGTTACTGAAGCTTTCTTT | CASSPRTGGVTEAFF
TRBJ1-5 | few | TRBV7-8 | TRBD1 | TGTGCCAGCAGCATTGGGACAGGGGGCAGGCAGCCCCAGCATTTT | CASSIGTGGRQPQHF
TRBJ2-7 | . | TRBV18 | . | TGTGCCAGCTCGCAACAGGGTTGGGAAACCTACGAGCAGTACTTC | CASSQQGWETYEQYF
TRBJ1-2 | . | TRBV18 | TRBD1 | TGTGCCAGCTCACCAGAGACAGGGGGCTTCTATGGCTACACCTTC | CASSPETGGFYGYTF
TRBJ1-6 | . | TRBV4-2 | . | TGTGCCAGCAGCTTGCGTAATGCAGGGACGCCCCTCCACTTT | CASSLRNAGTPLHF
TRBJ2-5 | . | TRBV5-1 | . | TGCGCCAGCAGCTTCTACAACGGGGGTAACCAAGAGACCCAGTACTTC | CASSFYNGGNQETQYF
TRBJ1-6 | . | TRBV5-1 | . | TGCGCCAGCAGCCCGGTGGGAGGCTATAATTCACCCCTCCACTTT | CASSPVGGYNSPLHF
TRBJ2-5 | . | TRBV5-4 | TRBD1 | TGTGCCAGCAGCTTGGTCGGGACAGGAACCCAAGAGACCCAGTACTTC | CASSLVGTGTQETQYF
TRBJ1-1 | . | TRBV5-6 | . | TGTGCCAGCAGCTTGGATGAGAGAACGAACACTGAAGCTTTCTTT | CASSLDERTNTEAFF
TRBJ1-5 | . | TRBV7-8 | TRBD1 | TGTGCCAGCAGCAGCGGGACAGAACAGCCCCAGCATTTT | CASSSGTEQPQHF
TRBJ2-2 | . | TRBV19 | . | TGTGCCAGTATCCGGACGGAAAACACCGGGGAGCTGTTTTTT | CASIRTENTGELFF